These 9 T cell receptor beta chains came from one sample sequenced in a study of blood T cell repertoires in COVID-19. Data came from immunoSEQ multiplex PCR; TCRdb stores just in-frame clones and leaves some out. This sample carries some 300,000 clones, 88% of them seen once, and the ten largest clones take 5.5% to 7%. The sample comprised peripheral blood. These receptors were collected from a woman aged 30 to 39 who had recovered from COVID-19.

J is TRBJ1-1 and V is TRBV7-9; D is uncertain. Trimming stripped 6 bases from V and 4 bases from J, with 12 bases between. The CDR3 loop spans 13 amino acids. CDR1 is SEHNR and CDR2 is FQNEAQ in the germline V gene (reference sequence). The CDR3 nucleotides read TGTGCCAGCAGTCTCGACCGGAGCACTGAAGCTTTCTTT. This sequence encodes CASSLDRSTEAFF. Full variable domain (rest looked up from reference TRBV7-9 and TRBJ1-1): DTGVSQNPRHKITKRGQNVTFRCDPISEHNRLYWYRQTLGQGPEFLTYFQNEAQLEKSRLLSDRFSAERPKGSFSTLEIQRTEQGDSAMYLCASSLDRSTEAFFGQGTRLTVV.

This rearrangement joins TRBV5-1 to TRBJ1-4, with TRBD1 matching 7 bases. The CDR3 runs to 13 residues. CDR1 is SGHRS and CDR2 is YFSETQ in the germline V gene. V shed 4 bases and J 6 bases; nucleotides not matched to a gene: 3. The CDR3, as DNA: TGCGCCAGCAGCCTGGGACAGTATGAAAAACTGTTTTTT. This translates into CASSLGQYEKLFF.

CDR3 region: CASSFRNQPQHF. For the CDR3, the DNA is TGTGCCAGCAGCTTTCGGAATCAGCCCCAGCATTTT. This sequence joins TRBV5-6 and TRBJ1-5; D is unresolved. The germline V and J ends were trimmed by 2 bases and 4 bases, with 4 bases remaining between them. This CDR3 has 12 residues. CDR1 and CDR2 (germline): SGHDT, YYEEEE.

The chain uses TRBV7-7 and TRBJ2-5; 8 nucleotides align to TRBD2. J lost 5 bases, V lost 4 bases, and 9 bases had no gene match. Looked up from germline, CDR1 is SSHAT and CDR2 is FNYEAQ (reference sequence). The CDR3 totals 15 residues. CDR3 DNA sequence: TGTGCCAGCAGCTCCTCGCCAAGCGGGGGCGAGACCCAGTACTTC. Amino acid sequence: CASSSSPSGGETQYF.

The J gene is TRBJ1-1, the V gene TRBV2; D is uncertain. The germline gives CDR1 SNHLY, CDR2 FYNNEI. The V and J ends lost 7 bases and 2 bases respectively, with 5 bases between them. CDR3 length: 11 amino acids. CDR3: CASTGNTEAFF. CDR3 DNA: TGTGCCAGCACCGGTAACACTGAAGCTTTCTTT.

The rearrangement uses TRBV28 and TRBJ1-2; a possible D gene is TRBD1 (5 bases). This CDR3 is 13 amino acids long. Trimming took 4 bases from V and 3 from J, leaving 9 bases between them. The germline V gene encodes CDR1 MDHEN and CDR2 SYDVKM. The CDR3 protein is CASSSGRYYGYTF. The CDR3 coding sequence is TGTGCCAGCAGTTCAGGGAGGTACTATGGCTACACCTTC.

This chain joins TRBV9 and TRBJ1-1, with D hard to call. There are 16 residues in the CDR3. Per germline, CDR1 SGDLS and CDR2 YYNGEE. Trimming pared 0 bases from V and 0 bases from J, leaving 12 bases between. CDR3: CASSVEAPEVNTEAFF. In DNA, the CDR3 is TGTGCCAGCAGCGTAGAGGCTCCGGAGGTGAACACTGAAGCTTTCTTT.

The chain joins TRBV19 to TRBJ1-1, with 9 bases lining up with TRBD1. The CDR3 runs 15 residues. Germline-derived CDR1 and CDR2 are LNHDA and SQIVND (reference sequence). V shed 11 bases, J shed 8 bases, and the junction held 18 bases outside the gene matches. CDR3: CAAYTSGTGRIEAFF. CDR3 coding DNA: TGTGCCGCTTACACTTCCGGGACAGGGCGTATCGAAGCTTTCTTT.

The V and J genes are TRBV11-2 and TRBJ2-7, with D perhaps TRBD1 (6 bases). Germline CDR1 reads SGHAT; CDR2 reads FQNNGV. The CDR3 covers 17 residues. Trimming pared 5 bases from V and 5 bases from J, leaving 25 bases between. The CDR3 reads CASSQVMSSRGADEQYF. In DNA, the CDR3 is TGTGCCAGCAGCCAGGTAATGTCTTCCAGGGGAGCGGACGAGCAGTACTTC.